The sequence of this T cell receptor (beta chain) was determined in a study of CD8 T cells in ankylosing spondylitis. Overall study findings and caveats: Certain motif variants had earlier appeared in reactive arthritis synovial fluid and blood. Reportedly, disease-linked clones are significantly enriched in ankylosing spondylitis patients' matched synovial fluid. Among TCR beta sequences, a motif of several highly homologous variants appeared characteristic of ankylosing spondylitis blood.

In this sample, this clonotype turned up many times. Its antigen is not identified. The CDR3 is 15 residues long. Trimming cost V 2 bases and J 2 bases, with 12 bases left between them. Germline V gives CDR1 SGHAT, CDR2 FQNNGV. MiXCR, run by TCRdb on the 5' RACE reads, gives a single entry per CDR3 protein. The sample has about 500,000 distinct CDR3 sequences, about 13% seen once; the top ten hold nearly 7%. The chain carries TRBV11-2 and TRBJ1-2; D unresolved. The source material was blood, either unsorted or a sorted T cell fraction (not recorded which). The receptor was derived from a male donor with ankylosing spondylitis. The CDR3 is CASSLRLDVNYGYTF. In DNA, the CDR3 is TGTGCCAGCAGCTTAAGGTTGGACGTGAACTATGGCTACACCTTC. The whole variable domain, remainder taken from reference TRBV11-2 and TRBJ1-2, is EAGVAQSPRYKIIEKRQSVAFWCNPISGHATLYWYQQILGQGPKLLIQFQNNGVVDDSQLPKDRFSAERLKGVDSTLKIQPAKLEDSAVYLCASSLRLDVNYGYTFGSGTRLTVV.